The 27 T cell receptor beta chains presented below share a single source sample, sequenced in a study of T cells in women clearing cervical HPV infection. The assay was immunoSEQ multiplex PCR, and TCRdb's table has in-frame clones only and misses some. This sample contains about 30,000 clones. Sequences were obtained from blood buffy coat. All receptors come from a woman aged 18 to 75 with a cervical HPV16 infection that either progressed to CIN3+ or cleared (not recorded which).

On this clone itself: The missing CDR3 end, 3 residues past where the read stops, is filled in from the germline J gene. This rearrangement joins TRBV5-6 to TRBJ2-1; TRBD2 might be the D (5 bases). The length of the CDR3 is 14 residues. V dropped 6 bases and J dropped 8 bases, with 18 bases sitting between them. Germline CDR1 and CDR2: SGHDT and YYEEEE. This CDR3 reads CASTWRAGPDEQFF. The sequenced CDR3 bases are TGTGCCAGCACTTGGCGCGCGGGCCCGGATGAG.

A note on this clone: The read finishes 3 residues shy of the CDR3 end, and the germline J gene is used to complete it. The V and J genes are TRBV2 and TRBJ2-7; D perhaps matches TRBD1 (5 bases). This CDR3 is 12 amino acids long. V was trimmed by 7 bases and J by 6 bases, leaving 13 bases between them. The germline V gene has CDR1 SNHLY and CDR2 FYNNEI. The part of the CDR3 DNA that was read is TGTGCCAGCACCTCCAGGGCAAGCGAG. Its protein product is CASTSRASE. In full, the CDR3 reads CASTSRASEQYF.

Turning to this clone: The read gets to within 3 residues of the CDR3 end, and the germline J gene fills in the rest. This chain joins TRBV19 and TRBJ2-6, with D perhaps matching TRBD2 (5 bases). With 6 bases removed from V and 4 bases from J, the gap between germline ends came to 16 bases. This CDR3 has 16 residues. CDR1 LNHDA and CDR2 SQIVND come from the germline V gene (reference sequence). The DNA read from the CDR3 is TGTGCCAGTAGGGGCGGTGCTTCGGGGGGGGCCAACGTC. This gives the protein CASRGGASGGANV. The full CDR3 reads CASRGGASGGANVLTF.

As for this clone: The read finishes 3 residues shy of the CDR3 end, and the germline J gene is used to complete it. This chain uses TRBV30 with TRBJ1-4; D is undetermined. The CDR3 consists of 13 residues. V was pared by 2 bases and J by 4 bases, with 8 bases between. Germline loops: CDR1 GTSNPN, CDR2 SVGIG (reference sequence). This CDR3 reads CAWSILSNEKLFF. CDR3 bases read: TGTGCCTGGAGTATCCTCAGTAATGAAAAA.

Comment on this clone: Sequencing ends 3 residues short of the CDR3 end; the germline J gene provides the rest. This rearrangement joins TRBV7-2 to TRBJ2-1; 7 bases line up with TRBD2. Trimming removed 5 bases from V and 9 bases from J; junction bases left unmatched: 13. The germline CDR1 and CDR2 sequences are SGHTA and FQGNSA. The CDR3 is made up of 15 amino acids. Here the CDR3 reads CASSPSGTNVGEQFF. The part of the CDR3 DNA that was read is TGTGCCAGCAGCCCATCCGGGACTAACGTGGGTGAG.

Comments on this clone: The sequenced fragment ends 3 residues before the CDR3 boundary, so the rest is inferred from the germline J gene. This sequence joins TRBV23-1 and TRBJ2-1, with TRBD1 identical over 10 bases. TRBV23-1 is flagged as an ORF with uncertain function. This CDR3 is 18 amino acids long. V lost 3 bases and J lost 6; bases outside the gene matches: 14. CDR3 DNA, as far as it was read: TGCGCCAGCAGTCAGTCGGGTCCGGGACAGGGGTCTGGCAATGAG. This encodes CASSQSGPGQGSGNE. The full-length CDR3 reads as CASSQSGPGQGSGNEQFF.

With regard to this clone: The CDR3 end is not reached by the read, which stops 3 residues before it; the germline J gene fills it in. V gene TRBV27 combines with J gene TRBJ2-2; TRBD1 matches 8 bases. The CDR3 consists of 14 residues. The V gene end was trimmed by 7 bases and the J gene end by 5 bases; junction bases not matched to a gene: 6. Germline V gene lookup returns CDR1 MNHEY and CDR2 SMNVEV (reference sequence). Partial CDR3 DNA: TGTGCCAGCACCAGGACAGGGTTGACCGGGGAG. This encodes CASTRTGLTGE. The entire CDR3 protein is CASTRTGLTGELFF.

Of note for this clone: The read halts 3 residues ahead of the CDR3 end, with the missing end drawn from the germline J gene. This chain joins TRBV11-2 and TRBJ1-2; no clear D gene. Per germline, CDR1 SGHAT and CDR2 FQNNGV. Trimming removed 3 bases at V and 3 bases at J, with 14 bases between. The CDR3 is 15 amino acids. CDR3 DNA, as far as it was read: TGTGCCAGCAGCTTTCACTTAAAAAACGACTATGGC. Its translation is CASSFHLKNDYG. The entire CDR3 is CASSFHLKNDYGYTF. Filled out from reference TRBV11-2 and TRBJ1-2, the complete variable domain reads EAGVAQSPRYKIIEKRQSVAFWCNPISGHATLYWYQQILGQGPKLLIQFQNNGVVDDSQLPKDRFSAERLKGVDSTLKIQPAKLEDSAVYLCASSFHLKNDYGYTFGSGTRLTVV.

Turning to this clone: The read ends 3 residues before the CDR3 terminus; that terminus is restored from the germline J gene. The chain combines TRBV5-1 with TRBJ2-5; TRBD2 might be the D (5 bases). Germline values: CDR1 SGHRS, CDR2 YFSETQ. This CDR3 region has 14 residues. V was pared by 4 bases and J by 4 bases, with 14 bases between. The CDR3 loop reads CASSTDRGRETQYF. Incomplete CDR3 DNA: TGCGCCAGCAGCACCGATAGAGGGCGAGAGACC.

On this clone itself: The read stops 3 residues short of the end of the CDR3; the missing end is completed from the germline J gene. The genes are TRBV30 and TRBJ2-7, with D perhaps TRBD2 (5 bases). Trimming removed 0 bases at V and 4 bases at J, with 7 bases between. The germline CDR1 and CDR2 sequences are GTSNPN and SVGIG (reference sequence). This CDR3 is built from 12 residues. CDR3 DNA (partial): TGTGCCTGGAGTGTGGCGGGTTACGAG. Its translation: CAWSVAGYE. Given in full, the CDR3 is CAWSVAGYEQYF. The full variable domain, completed using reference TRBV30 and TRBJ2-7, is SQTIHQWPATLVQPVGSPLSLECTVEGTSNPNLYWYRQAAGRGLQLLFYSVGIGQISSEVPQNLSASRPQDRQFILSSKKLLLSDSGFYLCAWSVAGYEQYFGPGTRLTVT.

For this clone: The CDR3 extends 3 residues past the end of the read, so its final part is completed from the germline J gene. This rearrangement joins TRBV4-2 to TRBJ1-2; no firm D call. V was cut by 1 base and J by 0 bases, with 9 bases left in between. The germline gives CDR1 LGHNA, CDR2 YNFKEQ. CDR3 length: 15 amino acids. CDR3 in amino acids: CASSQAAGTNYGYTF. CDR3 DNA (partial): TGTGCCAGCAGCCAAGCGGCAGGCACTAACTATGGC.

On this clone: The sequence runs out 3 residues before the end of the CDR3; the remainder is reconstructed from the germline J gene. The chain employs TRBV19 and TRBJ2-1, with TRBD2 matching 11 bases. J lost 7 bases, V lost 7 bases, and 6 bases had no gene match. Germline loops: CDR1 LNHDA, CDR2 SQIVND (reference sequence). The CDR3 totals 14 residues. The sequenced CDR3 bases are TGTGCCAGTAACGTAATAGCGGGAGGGAATGAG. It is translated as CASNVIAGGNE. The complete CDR3 reads CASNVIAGGNEQFF.

Comments on this clone: The CDR3 end is not reached by the read, which stops 3 residues before it; the germline J gene fills it in. The chain has TRBV2 and TRBJ2-1; D gene ambiguous. Trimming removed 3 bases at V and 3 bases at J, with 12 bases between. Germline loops: CDR1 SNHLY, CDR2 FYNNEI. The CDR3 sequence is 15 residues long. This CDR3 reads CASSDLGRGYNEQFF. The covered CDR3 bases are TGTGCCAGCAGTGACCTAGGAAGAGGCTACAATGAG.

Regarding this clone: The read falls 3 residues short of the CDR3 end, and the missing part is taken from the germline J gene. The gene calls are TRBV19 and TRBJ1-5, with D perhaps matching TRBD1 (5 bases). Trimming took 6 bases from V and 4 from J, leaving 19 bases between them. CDR3 length equals 16 residues. Germline V gene sequence: CDR1 LNHDA, CDR2 SQIVND (reference sequence). The CDR3 bases that were read are TGTGCCAGTAGCCCCCAGGGTGCAGGAGGGAATCAGCCC. Residues: CASSPQGAGGNQP. The whole CDR3 region reads CASSPQGAGGNQPQHF.

Comments on this clone: The read halts 3 residues ahead of the CDR3 end, with the missing end drawn from the germline J gene. This chain uses TRBV6-2 or TRBV6-3 with TRBJ2-7; 7 nucleotides align to TRBD1. The CDR3 covers 16 residues. Germline CDR1 and CDR2: MNHEY and SVGEGT. V dropped 6 bases and J dropped 0; count of bases not matched to a gene: 11. The sequenced CDR3 bases are TGTGCCAGCAGAAACCCCGGGACAGCTAGCTCCTACGAG. Translation: CASRNPGTASSYE. The full CDR3 sequence reads CASRNPGTASSYEQYF.

About this clone itself: From the germline J gene comes the end of the CDR3, since the read stops 3 residues before it. The V call is TRBV7-9, the J call TRBJ2-2; 10 nucleotides align to TRBD1. The germline gives CDR1 SEHNR, CDR2 FQNEAQ (reference sequence). The CDR3 covers 15 residues. With 5 bases clipped from V and 6 bases from J, the junction kept 6 bases outside the gene matches. The CDR3 protein is CASSADRGRSGELFF. Incomplete CDR3 DNA: TGTGCCAGCAGCGCCGACAGGGGGCGGTCCGGGGAG.

Note on this clone: The read terminates 3 residues before the CDR3 end, so the remaining end is supplied by the germline J gene. This chain joins TRBV29-1 and TRBJ2-7; tentatively, D is TRBD1 (6 bases). Trimming removed 4 bases from V and 5 bases from J, with 12 bases in between. This CDR3 contains 12 residues. Looked up from germline, CDR1 is SQVTM and CDR2 is ANQGSEA. The part of the CDR3 DNA that was read is TGCAGCGTTGGCTGGCAGGGGCACGAG. It yields the protein CSVGWQGHE. The CDR3, in full, reads CSVGWQGHEQYF.

Details on this clone: The read falls 3 residues short of the CDR3 end, and the missing part is taken from the germline J gene. The chain carries TRBV19 and TRBJ2-1; 9 positions match TRBD2. With 5 bases clipped from V and 5 bases from J, the junction kept 13 bases outside the gene matches. The CDR3 contains 17 residues. Germline CDR1 LNHDA, CDR2 SQIVND (reference sequence). The covered CDR3 bases are TGTGCCAGTAGTTCAAGTGGCAGCGGGAGGTACAACAATGAG. It translates to CASSSSGSGRYNNE. The full CDR3 protein is CASSSSGSGRYNNEQFF.

In the case of this clone: With the read ending 3 residues before the CDR3 end, the germline J gene is used to fill in that end. This chain uses TRBV30 with TRBJ2-7, with D possibly TRBD1 on 6 matching bases. CDR3 length: 16 amino acids. Germline V gene sequence: CDR1 GTSNPN, CDR2 SVGIG (reference sequence). V lost 0 bases, J lost 0 bases, and 15 bases lay in between. CDR3 DNA, as far as it was read: TGTGCCTGGAGTGTAAGGGGGACCCGACTCTCCTACGAG. It encodes CAWSVRGTRLSYE. The entire CDR3 protein is CAWSVRGTRLSYEQYF.

For this clone: The CDR3 end falls 3 residues outside the read, so it is completed with the germline J gene. The chain uses TRBV2 and TRBJ2-2, with 9 nucleotides matching TRBD1. V shed 5 bases and J 3 bases; nucleotides not matched to a gene: 4. The CDR3 runs to 15 residues. Germline values: CDR1 SNHLY, CDR2 FYNNEI. CDR3 protein: CASSSGTGYTGELFF. The CDR3 DNA, read in part, is TGTGCCAGCAGTTCCGGGACAGGGTACACCGGGGAG.

Notes on this clone: The CDR3 end lies 3 residues beyond the end of the read and is filled in from the germline J gene. V gene TRBV7-8 combines with J gene TRBJ1-6; no clear D. CDR1 SGHVS and CDR2 FQNEAQ come from the germline V gene. V dropped 2 bases and J dropped 7 bases, with 12 bases sitting between them. The CDR3 has 15 amino acids. The CDR3 region is CASSLYPGGNSPLHF. The CDR3 DNA, read in part, is TGTGCCAGCAGCTTATATCCCGGAGGGAATTCACCC.

Details on this clone: The observed sequence ends 3 residues before the CDR3 terminus, with the missing tail filled in from the germline J gene. The chain is built from TRBV18 and TRBJ2-7; 7 nucleotides line up with TRBD1. The CDR3 consists of 14 residues. Trimming at V came to 3 bases and at J to 5 bases, leaving 7 bases not matched to a gene. Germline values: CDR1 KGHSH, CDR2 LQKENI. Incomplete CDR3 DNA: TGTGCCAGCTCACCGAACCAAGGGGGCCACGAG. It encodes CASSPNQGGHE. The CDR3 in its entirety is CASSPNQGGHEQYF.

As regards this clone: Read sequence stops 3 residues before the CDR3 end, and the germline J gene provides the missing end. The rearrangement uses TRBV7-9 and TRBJ1-1; no definite D call. The CDR3 covers 14 residues. Trimming pared 3 bases from V and 1 base from J, leaving 9 bases between. Looked up from germline, CDR1 is SEHNR and CDR2 is FQNEAQ (reference sequence). CDR3 residues: CASSFGQQNTEAFF. Incomplete CDR3 DNA: TGTGCCAGCAGCTTTGGGCAGCAGAACACTGAA. Supplemented by reference TRBV7-9 and TRBJ1-1, the full variable domain reads DTGVSQNPRHKITKRGQNVTFRCDPISEHNRLYWYRQTLGQGPEFLTYFQNEAQLEKSRLLSDRFSAERPKGSFSTLEIQRTEQGDSAMYLCASSFGQQNTEAFFGQGTRLTVV.

On this clone: Read data end 3 residues before the CDR3 end; the end is taken from the germline J gene. The genes are TRBV6-1 and TRBJ1-2; TRBD1 is a possible D gene (6 bases). The V gene lost 3 bases and the J gene lost 4 bases, with 12 bases spanning the gap. CDR3 length: 14 amino acids. CDR1 and CDR2 from the germline V gene are MNHNS and SASEGT. This CDR3 is CASSEGAATYGYTF. The sequenced CDR3 bases are TGTGCCAGCAGTGAGGGGGCCGCGACCTATGGC.

Turning to this clone: The DNA ends 3 residues before the CDR3 does, and the rest of the CDR3 is filled in from the germline J gene. The chain couples TRBV11-3 to TRBJ2-5; 11 bases fit TRBD2. Germline lookup yields CDR1 SGHNT and CDR2 YENEEA. V shed 5 bases and J 3 bases; nucleotides not matched to a gene: 5. The CDR3 consists of 15 residues. The sequenced CDR3 bases are TGTGCCAGCAGCCCACCACTAGCGGGGGAAGAGACC. It encodes CASSPPLAGEET. In full, the CDR3 reads CASSPPLAGEETQYF.

Points on this clone: The CDR3 end lies 3 residues beyond the end of the read and is filled in from the germline J gene. The chain has TRBV14 and TRBJ1-2; D ambiguous. CDR1 is SGHDN and CDR2 is FVKESK in the germline V gene. With 6 bases removed from V and 0 bases from J, the gap between germline ends came to 14 bases. The CDR3 totals 15 residues. The CDR3 sequence is CASSGGFFSNYGYTF. The sequenced part of the CDR3 DNA is TGTGCCAGCAGTGGCGGGTTCTTTTCTAACTATGGC.

Remarks on this clone: The read falls 3 residues short of the CDR3 end, and the missing part is taken from the germline J gene. The chain carries TRBV20-1 and TRBJ2-5; TRBD2 might be the D (6 bases). With 3 bases removed from V and 4 bases from J, the gap between germline ends came to 12 bases. This CDR3 contains 13 residues. The germline gives CDR1 DFQATT, CDR2 SNEGSKA (reference sequence). The DNA read from the CDR3 is TGCAGTGCTAGTCCCCAAGCGGGAGAGACC. Translating gives CSASPQAGET. The complete CDR3 reads CSASPQAGETQYF.